The rows below give T cell receptor beta chains drawn from one sample of a study of graft-versus-host responses after intestinal transplantation. Their antigens are not known. TCRdb keeps only in-frame clones here, not all; method: immunoSEQ multiplex PCR. The data show tens of thousands of clones, about 95% seen once. Here the sequenced sample was unstimulated CD4+ T cells sorted from spleen or lymph node cells, taken before transplant. Receptors originate from a human donor who was the organ donor for an intestinal transplant. The CDR3 runs from the conserved cysteine through the conserved F or W. A D gene is named only where the DNA matches it firmly. Clone size is given for some rows only: seen once, a few or many times, or a class if the clone is expanded.

D,J,V,size,DNA,CDR3
NA,TRBJ1-6,TRBV6-5,few,TGTGCCAGCAGTTACGGATCCTCCTATAATTCACCCCTCCACTTT,CASSYGSSYNSPLHF
NA,TRBJ2-7,TRBV16,NA,TGTGCCAGCAGCCAAAGCGTGGGCGAGCAGTACTTC,CASSQSVGEQYF
NA,TRBJ2-6,TRBV10-1,NA,TGCGCCAGCAGTGAGTCTCTGGCCGGTACCTCTGGGGCCAACGTCCTGACTTTC,CASSESLAGTSGANVLTF
TRBD1,TRBJ2-1,TRBV2,NA,TGTGCCAGCAGTGGAATGGACAGGGGGGGGAATGAGCAGTTCTTC,CASSGMDRGGNEQFF
NA,TRBJ2-7,TRBV5-1,NA,TGCGCCAGCAGCTTGGCCGCAGGGACGATCTCCTACGAGCAGTACTTC,CASSLAAGTISYEQYF
TRBD1,TRBJ2-7,TRBV18,NA,TGTGCCAGCTCACTACTACCACCGGGACAGGGGGTCTACGAGCAGTACTTC,CASSLLPPGQGVYEQYF
NA,TRBJ2-7,TRBV9,NA,TGTGCCAGCAGCCCCGGGCCGATGTTGATCGAGCAGTACTTC,CASSPGPMLIEQYF
NA,TRBJ2-5,TRBV9,NA,TGTGCCAGCAGCCCGACCTCATGGGGGGAGACCCAGTACTTC,CASSPTSWGETQYF
NA,TRBJ1-5,TRBV2,NA,TGTGCCAGCAGTGGGGATCAGCCCCAGCATTTT,CASSGDQPQHF
NA,TRBJ1-2,TRBV19,NA,TGTGCCAGTGTCCCCCCGGGAAGAGACTATGGCTACACCTTC,CASVPPGRDYGYTF
NA,TRBJ1-2,TRBV5-4,NA,TGTGCCAGCAGCTTAGGACAGCCAACTAACTATGGCTACACCTTC,CASSLGQPTNYGYTF
TRBD1,TRBJ1-1,TRBV5-1,NA,TGCGCCAGCAGCGATACAGGGGGCACCACTGAAGCTTTCTTT,CASSDTGGTTEAFF
NA,TRBJ1-3,TRBV18,NA,TGTGCCAGCTCACCCTCCCAGGGAGGCGGAAACACCATATATTTT,CASSPSQGGGNTIYF
NA,TRBJ1-1,TRBV2,NA,TGTGCCAGCAGTGAATCCGGTATTGTGACTGAAGCTTTCTTT,CASSESGIVTEAFF
TRBD2,TRBJ2-3,TRBV28,once,TGTGCCAGCAGCCGCGGGGGGGCAATAGATACGCAGTATTTT,CASSRGGAIDTQYF
NA,TRBJ2-2,TRBV5-1,NA,TGCGCCAGCAGCTTAAACGTCTTTGGGACCGGGGAGCTGTTTTTT,CASSLNVFGTGELFF
NA,TRBJ2-1,TRBV7-3,NA,TGTGCCAGCAGCTTATCATCGGACAATGAGCAGTTCTTC,CASSLSSDNEQFF
TRBD1,TRBJ1-2,TRBV27,NA,TGTGCCAGCAGTCGAACCGGGACAGGAGCTTACTATGGCTACACCTTC,CASSRTGTGAYYGYTF
TRBD2,TRBJ2-3,TRBV7-6,NA,TGTGCCAGCAGCCCCGGACTAGGATCCACAGATACGCAGTATTTT,CASSPGLGSTDTQYF
NA,TRBJ2-7,TRBV6-5,NA,TGTGCCAGCAGGGCCCCGGGACTGGTATTGGAGCAGTACTTC,CASRAPGLVLEQYF
TRBD1,TRBJ2-7,TRBV25-1,NA,TGTGCCAGCAGTACGACAGGGGGGGCCTACGAGCAGTACTTC,CASSTTGGAYEQYF
NA,TRBJ1-5,TRBV6-5,NA,TGTGCCAGCAGTTACTCGGACGTTAGCAATCAGCCCCAGCATTTT,CASSYSDVSNQPQHF
NA,TRBJ2-7,TRBV27,NA,TGTGCCAGCAGTCCCATCCTCTCTTACTCCTACGAGCAGTACTTC,CASSPILSYSYEQYF
TRBD2,TRBJ2-2,TRBV19,NA,TGTGCCAGTAGTAGTAGCGGGGGGCCGTCCGCGGGGACCGGGGAGCTGTTTTTT,CASSSSGGPSAGTGELFF
NA,TRBJ2-7,TRBV2,NA,TGTGCCAGCAGCCCCAGGGGGGGGGCCTACTCCTACGAGCAGTACTTC,CASSPRGGAYSYEQYF
NA,TRBJ2-7,TRBV19,NA,TGTACCAGTAGTACCGGGACATTCCCATCCTACGAGCAGTACTTC,CTSSTGTFPSYEQYF
TRBD2,TRBJ2-1,TRBV4-2,once,TGTGCCAGCAGCCAAGGACTAAGCGGGGGTTACAATGAGCAGTTCTTC,CASSQGLSGGYNEQFF
TRBD1,TRBJ2-7,TRBV11-3,NA,TGTGCCAGCAATGCCGGGACAGGGGGCTCCTACGAGCAGTACTTC,CASNAGTGGSYEQYF
NA,TRBJ1-5,TRBV18,NA,TGTGCCAGCTCACCCGGGACTAGCAATCAGCCCCAGCATTTT,CASSPGTSNQPQHF
NA,TRBJ2-2,TRBV7-9,NA,TGTGCCACCGATCCTAGCGTAGAGACCGGGGAGCTGTTTTTT,CATDPSVETGELFF
NA,TRBJ1-1,TRBV29-1,NA,TGCAGCGTTGGACGGGAGTCAGGCACTGAAGCTTTCTTT,CSVGRESGTEAFF
TRBD1,TRBJ2-1,TRBV7-2,NA,TGTGCCAGCAGCTTGGAGGACAGGGCCTACAATGAGCAGTTCTTC,CASSLEDRAYNEQFF
TRBD2,TRBJ2-1,TRBV28,NA,TGTGCCAGCACGAGGGCGGGGGTCGGGATGAATGAGCAGTTCTTC,CASTRAGVGMNEQFF
TRBD1,TRBJ1-4,TRBV7-9,NA,TGTGCCACCAGATCCAGGGGGGATGAAAAACTGTTTTTT,CATRSRGDEKLFF
TRBD1,TRBJ1-4,TRBV4-1,NA,TGCGCCAGCAGCTTTACAGGGGCTAATGAAAAACTGTTTTTT,CASSFTGANEKLFF
NA,TRBJ2-3,TRBV19,NA,TGTGCCAGTAGCCCGGGACCCCGCGAAGATACGCAGTATTTT,CASSPGPREDTQYF
NA,TRBJ2-1,TRBV28,NA,TGTGCCAGCAGTTTTGTGGGGGGATGGGGAGAGTTCTTC,CASSFVGGWGEFF
TRBD2,TRBJ2-1,TRBV7-9,NA,TGTGCCAGCAGTCAGCGGGGGGGAATGGAGGATGAGCAGTTCTTC,CASSQRGGMEDEQFF
TRBD1,TRBJ1-2,TRBV5-1,NA,TGCGCCAGCAGCTTTGGACAGGGGGCGCTTCTTAACTATGGCTACACCTTC,CASSFGQGALLNYGYTF
TRBD1,TRBJ1-1,TRBV5-1,NA,TGCGCCAGCAGCGCGGGACTTCAGGGGGGCACTGAAGCTTTCTTT,CASSAGLQGGTEAFF
NA,TRBJ1-1,TRBV30,few,TGTGCCTGGAGTATTTATCCAGACACTGAAGCTTTCTTT,CAWSIYPDTEAFF
NA,TRBJ1-2,TRBV2,NA,TGTGCCAGCAGTGAAGACAGAGTGTATGGCTACACCTTC,CASSEDRVYGYTF
TRBD2,TRBJ2-1,TRBV6-5,once,TGTGCCAGCAGTCCGCGGGGGGGCGACTACAATGAGCAGTTCTTC,CASSPRGGDYNEQFF
NA,TRBJ1-5,TRBV12-5,NA,TGTGCTAGTGGTTCAACCCAAGTTGGCGATCAGCCCCAGCATTTT,CASGSTQVGDQPQHF
NA,TRBJ2-2,TRBV9,NA,TGTGCCAGCAGCGTAGATGGGGGGCCCACCGGGGAGCTGTTTTTT,CASSVDGGPTGELFF
NA,TRBJ1-1,TRBV10-3,NA,TGTGCCATCAGTGCGGCGGGAAACACTGAAGCTTTCTTT,CAISAAGNTEAFF
NA,TRBJ1-6,TRBV25-1,NA,TGTGCCAGCAGTGAATATAAGGGGTCACCCCTCCACTTT,CASSEYKGSPLHF
NA,TRBJ2-3,TRBV18,NA,TGTGCCAGCTCACCACGCACAGATACGCAGTATTTT,CASSPRTDTQYF